The 12 T cell receptor beta chains below were found in one sample sequenced in a study of T-cell memory formation after mild COVID-19 (dated by TCRdb to the early 2020s). Libraries came from 5' RACE. The listed sequencing device is Illumina NovaSeq 6000. TCRdb took the public reads, trimmed them with fastp at Q25, ran MiXCR for clone calling and kept in-frame beta chains. Every entry covers one CDR3 protein and lists the most common genes and DNA from its rows. Within this sample are about 150,000 distinct CDR3 sequences, with roughly 15% of them counted one time only. Roughly an eighth of the sample lies in the top ten. Sequencing was done on a sample of PBMCs or a T cell subset sorted from them (not recorded which). Receptor source: an adult woman who had mild COVID-19 (a few samples of this study predate the infection). The sample titles of this study are shuffled in the database, so cell type and time point are left out; the donor was told from shared clones.

This chain links TRBV27 with TRBJ2-1; 7 bases agree with TRBD2. Germline CDR1 and CDR2: MNHEY and SMNVEV (reference sequence). The CDR3 extends over 19 amino acids. V trimming: 5 bases; J trimming: 7 bases; junction bases outside the gene matches: 23. The CDR3 reads CASSPPFGLGRPLANEQFF. The DNA of the CDR3 is TGTGCCAGCAGTCCCCCTTTTGGGCTCGGGAGGCCCCTCGCAAATGAGCAGTTCTTC.

This clonotype was observed a few times. The chain combines TRBV11-2 with TRBJ2-3; weak D call: TRBD2 (6 bases). V was shortened by 5 bases and J by 4 bases, with 10 bases between the two germline ends. CDR3 length: 13 residues. Germline assignment: CDR1 SGHAT and CDR2 FQNNGV. The CDR3 loop is CASSHGGPDTQYF. CDR3 in DNA: TGTGCCAGCAGCCATGGAGGGCCAGATACGCAGTATTTT.

J is TRBJ1-1 and V is TRBV9, with TRBD1 matching 8 bases. V lost 4 bases to trimming and J lost 5 bases; unmatched junction nucleotides: 7. Germline lookup yields CDR1 SGDLS and CDR2 YYNGEE. The length of the CDR3 is 14 residues. CDR3 protein: CASSPRQGSTEAFF. In DNA, the CDR3 is TGTGCCAGCAGCCCCAGACAGGGGAGTACTGAAGCTTTCTTT. Together with reference TRBV9 and TRBJ1-1, the CDR3 gives the full variable domain: DSGVTQTPKHLITATGQRVTLRCSPRSGDLSVYWYQQSLDQGLQFLIQYYNGEERAKGNILERFSAQQFPDLHSELNLSSLELGDSALYFCASSPRQGSTEAFFGQGTRLTVV.

The genes are TRBV3-1 and TRBJ2-7, with D maybe TRBD2 (5 bases). In germline, CDR1 is LGHDT, CDR2 YNNKEL (reference sequence). The CDR3 loop spans 15 amino acids. The ends were cut back, 1 base at V and 4 bases at J, with 14 bases in the middle. CDR3 sequence (DNA): TGTGCCAGCAGCCAAGTGGCGCGGGCGAGTTACGAGCAGTACTTC. Translated: CASSQVARASYEQYF.

The chain joins TRBV12-3 or TRBV12-4 to TRBJ2-7; D is unclear. The CDR3 has 14 residues. V was clipped by 3 bases and J by 2 bases, with 11 bases between them. CDR3: CASSLGRSTYEQYF. In nucleotides, the CDR3 is TGTGCCAGCAGTTTGGGTCGGTCTACCTACGAGCAGTACTTC.

The sample holds many counts of this clonotype. V gene TRBV9 combines with J gene TRBJ2-2; the D gene is possibly TRBD2 (6 bases). The CDR3 loop spans 16 amino acids. The germline V and J ends were trimmed by 0 bases and 6 bases, with 15 bases remaining between them. Germline V gene sequence: CDR1 SGDLS, CDR2 YYNGEE. This chain's CDR3 is CASSVVGGMSAGELFF. In DNA form, the CDR3 reads TGTGCCAGCAGCGTAGTTGGGGGGATGTCGGCCGGGGAGCTGTTTTTT.

This clonotype came up a few times. The rearrangement joins TRBV5-7 to TRBJ2-1, with D perhaps TRBD1 or TRBD2 (5 bases each). TRBV5-7 is designated an ORF whose function remains uncertain. Trimming removed 4 bases from V and 0 bases from J, with 17 bases in between. The CDR3 runs to 17 residues. The CDR3: CASSPLNRDLSYNEQFF. DNA of the CDR3: TGTGCCAGCAGCCCGTTGAACCGGGACCTCTCCTACAATGAGCAGTTCTTC.

The chain joins TRBV5-1 to TRBJ2-2; 9 bases are a match to TRBD2. This CDR3 is 16 amino acids long. V trimming: 4 bases; J trimming: 6 bases; junction bases outside the gene matches: 10. Germline loops: CDR1 SGHRS, CDR2 YFSETQ. CDR3 coding DNA: TGCGCCAGCAGCCCGGAGAAGGTAGCGGGGGCCGGGGAGCTGTTTTTT. Its translation is CASSPEKVAGAGELFF.

This clonotype was detected a few times. The CDR3: CASWNSGAGEQYF. CDR3 nucleotide sequence: TGTGCCAGCTGGAACTCAGGGGCTGGCGAGCAGTACTTC. The chain combines TRBV6-2 or TRBV6-3 with TRBJ2-7, with D tentatively TRBD1 (6 bases). Trimming cost V 8 bases and J 6 bases, with 17 bases left between them. The CDR3 length is 13 residues. Germline V gene data show CDR1 as MNHEY and CDR2 as SVGEGT.

In its sample, this clonotype was seen a few times. The chain uses TRBV7-9 and TRBJ1-2, with D possibly TRBD1 on 5 matching bases. The CDR3 has 15 residues. V was clipped by 8 bases and J by 4 bases, with 20 bases between them. Germline CDR1 reads SEHNR; CDR2 reads FQNEAQ (reference sequence). DNA of the CDR3: TGTGCCAGCGTCTACCCGGGGCGGGTTTCCTATGGCTACACCTTC. This translates into CASVYPGRVSYGYTF.

In its sample, this clonotype was seen a few times. The chain uses TRBV5-1 and TRBJ2-1; D remains ambiguous. The germline CDR1 and CDR2 sequences are SGHRS and YFSETQ. Trimming stripped 0 bases from V and 0 bases from J, with 10 bases between. The CDR3 contains 16 residues. CDR3 DNA: TGCGCCAGCAGCTTGGTACAGATCTTCTCCTACAATGAGCAGTTCTTC. This encodes CASSLVQIFSYNEQFF.

This sequence joins TRBV3-1 and TRBJ1-2; D is uncertain. Germline V gives CDR1 LGHDT, CDR2 YNNKEL (reference sequence). The CDR3 extends over 16 amino acids. Trimming took off 0 bases at V and 4 bases at J, with 15 bases between the two ends. Here the CDR3 reads CASSQDGSGLFYGYTF. CDR3 DNA sequence: TGTGCCAGCAGCCAAGACGGTTCAGGACTATTCTATGGCTACACCTTC.